This T cell receptor (beta chain) comes out of a study of T cell responses to AZD1222 COVID-19 vaccine. Points from the study as a whole: Baseline testing showed seropositivity in only a handful of AZD1222 recipients.

This clone occurred a few times. The antigen remains undetermined. V was pared by 8 bases and J by 3 bases, with 14 bases between. The CDR3 loop spans 13 amino acids. Germline V lookup: CDR1 MNHNY, CDR2 SVGAGI (reference sequence). Produced via immunoSEQ multiplex PCR; TCRdb's table is partial and in-frame only. The sample lists roughly 70,000 clones, about 85% occurring once. Second-dose recipients at about 4 or about 12 weeks were treated as one pooled group. The rearrangement joins TRBV6-6 to TRBJ2-7; D ambiguous. The sequence was collected from an adult who received the AZD1222 COVID-19 vaccine. The sequenced sample was peripheral blood, obtained 28 days after the second AZD1222 dose. The CDR3 region is CASGYLDGYEQYF. The CDR3 coding sequence is TGTGCCAGCGGATATTTGGACGGCTACGAGCAGTACTTC.